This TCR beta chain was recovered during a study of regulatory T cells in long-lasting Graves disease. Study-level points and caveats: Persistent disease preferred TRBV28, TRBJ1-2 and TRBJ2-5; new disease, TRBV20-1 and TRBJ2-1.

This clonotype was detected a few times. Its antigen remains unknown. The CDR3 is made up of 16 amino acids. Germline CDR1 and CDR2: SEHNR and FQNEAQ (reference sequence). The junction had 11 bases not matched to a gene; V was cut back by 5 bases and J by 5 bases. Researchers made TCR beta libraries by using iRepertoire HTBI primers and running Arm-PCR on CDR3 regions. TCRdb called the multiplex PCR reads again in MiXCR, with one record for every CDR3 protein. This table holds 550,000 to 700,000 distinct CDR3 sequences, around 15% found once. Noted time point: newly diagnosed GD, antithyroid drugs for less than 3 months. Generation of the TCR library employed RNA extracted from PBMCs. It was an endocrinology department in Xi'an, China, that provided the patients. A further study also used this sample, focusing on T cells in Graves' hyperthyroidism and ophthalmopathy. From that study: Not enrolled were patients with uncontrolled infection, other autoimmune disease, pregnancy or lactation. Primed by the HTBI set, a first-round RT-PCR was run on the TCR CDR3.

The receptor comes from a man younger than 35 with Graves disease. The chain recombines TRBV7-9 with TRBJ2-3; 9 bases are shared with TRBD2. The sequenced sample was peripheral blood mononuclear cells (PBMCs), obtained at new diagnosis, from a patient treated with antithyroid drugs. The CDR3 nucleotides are TGTGCCAGCAGCCCCGTCAGCGGGAGGACCAGAGATACGCAGTATTTT. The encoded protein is CASSPVSGRTRDTQYF.